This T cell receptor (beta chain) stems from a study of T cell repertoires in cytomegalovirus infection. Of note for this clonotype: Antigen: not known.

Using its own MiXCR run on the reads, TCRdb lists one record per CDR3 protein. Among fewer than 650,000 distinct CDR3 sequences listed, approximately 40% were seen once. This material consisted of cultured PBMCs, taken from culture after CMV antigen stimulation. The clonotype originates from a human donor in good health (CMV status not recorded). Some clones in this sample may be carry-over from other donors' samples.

In DNA form, the CDR3 reads TGTGCCAGCGGGACCACAGATACGCAGTATTTT. It encodes CASGTTDTQYF. The rearrangement links TRBV7-2 to TRBJ2-3; TRBD1 or TRBD2 may be the D gene (5 bases each). With 8 bases removed from V and 2 bases from J, the gap between germline ends came to 5 bases. The CDR3 spans 11 residues. Germline V gives CDR1 SGHTA, CDR2 FQGNSA. The full variable domain, rest sourced from reference TRBV7-2 and TRBJ2-3, is GAGVSQSPSNKVTEKGKDVELRCDPISGHTALYWYRQSLGQGLEFLIYFQGNSAPDKSGLPSDRFSAERTGGSVSTLTIQRTQQEDSAVYLCASGTTDTQYFGPGTRLTVL.